This entry lists 3 T cell receptor beta chains sequenced from one sample in a study of T cell responses to AZD1222 COVID-19 vaccine. The data were produced by immunoSEQ multiplex PCR, yet TCRdb's version contains in-frame clones alone and is incomplete. The sample includes approximately 110,000 clones, 88% of them seen just once. The source material was peripheral blood, sampled on day 0 of AZD1222 vaccination. All receptors come from an adult in good health.

This clone was seen once. CDR3 coding DNA: TGTGCCAGCAGCGTAGGGGGGACTAGCAATCAGCCCCAGCATTTT. Encoded protein: CASSVGGTSNQPQHF. This chain connects TRBV9 to TRBJ1-5; a possible D gene is TRBD1 (5 bases). Trimming stripped 0 bases from V and 0 bases from J, with 7 bases between. This CDR3 has 15 amino acids. Germline V gene data show CDR1 as SGDLS and CDR2 as YYNGEE.

The chain employs TRBV27 and TRBJ1-2, with D tentatively TRBD1 (5 bases). V lost 6 bases, J lost 2 bases, and 16 bases lay in between. The CDR3 is 15 amino acids. Germline-derived CDR1 and CDR2 are MNHEY and SMNVEV (reference sequence). DNA for the CDR3: TGTGCCAGCAGGGGTGGGGGGGGACCAAACTATGGCTACACCTTC. Its translation is CASRGGGGPNYGYTF.

V and J are TRBV4-3 and TRBJ1-3; D call uncertain. V gave up 2 bases and J gave up 3 bases, with 8 bases separating them. Looked up from germline, CDR1 is LGHNA and CDR2 is YSLEER. The CDR3 consists of 14 residues. CDR3 amino acids: CASSQRIGGNTIYF. As DNA, the CDR3 is TGCGCCAGCAGCCAACGGATCGGTGGAAACACCATATATTTT.